This entry lists 14 T cell receptor beta chains sequenced from one sample in a study of OX40 agonist ivuxolimab in advanced cancers. Using immunoSEQ multiplex PCR, the repertoire was profiled, and TCRdb retains in-frame clones only, with some absent. The sample has 65,000 to 100,000 clones; about 85% are singletons. This sample comprised CD4+ or CD8+ T cells sorted from blood, obtained in a trial of the OX40 agonist ivuxolimab. These receptors came from an adult with an advanced solid tumor such as melanoma, head and neck, liver or kidney cancer.

The chain joins TRBV27 to TRBJ1-1, with TRBD1 matching 7 bases. Germline CDR1 and CDR2: MNHEY and SMNVEV (reference sequence). V shed 6 bases, J shed 4 bases, and the junction held 8 bases outside the gene matches. The CDR3 is made up of 14 amino acids. CDR3 amino acids: CASRDRSLGTEAFF. As DNA, the CDR3 is TGTGCCAGCAGGGACAGGAGTTTGGGCACTGAAGCTTTCTTT.

J is TRBJ2-6 and V is TRBV6-4, with 8 bases that match TRBD2. There are 15 residues in the CDR3. V was clipped by 8 bases and J by 0 bases; unmatched bases: 3. Per germline, CDR1 MRHNA and CDR2 SNTAGT. The DNA of the CDR3 is TGTGCCAGCGCCCGGGAGGGCTCTGGGGCCAACGTCCTGACTTTC. It translates to CASAREGSGANVLTF.

A single count supports this clone. The rearrangement uses TRBV30 and TRBJ2-7, with TRBD1 matching 10 bases. CDR1 is GTSNPN and CDR2 is SVGIG in the germline V gene (reference sequence). V was clipped by 3 bases and J by 2 bases; unmatched bases: 4. CDR3 length: 14 amino acids. CDR3 DNA: TGTGCCTGGAGCTGGACAGGGGGGACCTACGAGCAGTACTTC. This encodes CAWSWTGGTYEQYF.

CDR3 protein: CASRPWSAASSGANVLTF. Here the CDR3 DNA reads TGTGCCAGCCGACCTTGGTCAGCTGCTTCCTCTGGGGCCAACGTCCTGACTTTC. The chain recombines TRBV28 with TRBJ2-6, with no clear D. V lost 8 bases and J 0 bases, leaving 20 bases between the germline ends. This CDR3 is built from 18 residues. Germline CDR1 MDHEN, CDR2 SYDVKM.

The chain uses TRBV6-1 and TRBJ1-2; D gene unclear. V was cut by 1 base and J by 4 bases, with 10 bases left in between. CDR1 is MNHNS, CDR2 SASEGT, per germline. CDR3 length: 14 amino acids. In DNA, the CDR3 is TGTGCCAGCAGTGAAGACGTGATTGCCTATGGCTACACCTTC. It specifies CASSEDVIAYGYTF.

The rearrangement links TRBV2 to TRBJ2-1; 10 nucleotides match TRBD2. The CDR3 runs to 15 residues. Germline V gene data show CDR1 as SNHLY and CDR2 as FYNNEI. V was pared by 6 bases and J by 1 base, with 3 bases of the junction left unmatched. CDR3 DNA: TGTGCCAGCAGCGGGACTAGCGTTTCCTACAATGAGCAGTTCTTC. Encoded protein: CASSGTSVSYNEQFF.

This clone was counted only a few times. J is TRBJ2-6 and V is TRBV9, with D possibly matching TRBD2 (5 bases). This CDR3 is 16 amino acids long. V lost 1 base and J lost 3, with 11 bases in between. The germline V gene encodes CDR1 SGDLS and CDR2 YYNGEE. The CDR3 nucleotides read TGTGCCAGCAGCGTACGCCGGGGAATTGGGGCCAACGTCCTGACTTTC. Translated, it gives CASSVRRGIGANVLTF.

This sequence joins TRBV4-1 and TRBJ1-3; perhaps TRBD1 as D (6 bases). V gave up 3 bases and J gave up 2 bases, with 11 bases separating them. CDR3 size: 15 residues. Germline CDR1 MGHRA, CDR2 YSYEKL. DNA of the CDR3: TGCGCCAGCAGCCACTCAGGGGAAACTGGAAACACCATATATTTT. It encodes CASSHSGETGNTIYF.

V gene TRBV4-1 combines with J gene TRBJ1-2; no clear D. The V and J ends lost 2 bases and 2 bases respectively, with 18 bases between them. This CDR3 has 17 amino acids. Germline-derived CDR1 and CDR2 are MGHRA and YSYEKL. DNA for the CDR3: TGCGCCAGCAGCCAATCCCTGGCTGGCAGACTCAACTATGGCTACACCTTC. Translation: CASSQSLAGRLNYGYTF.

The chain combines TRBV2 with TRBJ1-2; weak D call: TRBD1 (6 bases). V was pared by 6 bases and J by 4 bases, with 12 bases between. Germline V gene lookup returns CDR1 SNHLY and CDR2 FYNNEI. This CDR3 has 13 amino acids. The CDR3 is CASRGGQTYGYTF. CDR3 DNA sequence: TGTGCCAGCAGGGGCGGACAGACCTATGGCTACACCTTC.

The CDR3: CASTLLPAGAFEQYF. The CDR3, as DNA: TGTGCCAGCACTCTCCTTCCAGCGGGAGCCTTCGAGCAGTACTTC. The rearrangement joins TRBV21-1 to TRBJ2-7; the D segment call TRBD2 is taken from the table without a DNA check. TRBV21-1 constitutes a pseudogene. There are 15 residues in the CDR3.

In this sample, this clone turned up a few times. J is TRBJ2-7 and V is TRBV19; possibly TRBD1 for D (5 bases). Trimming took 3 bases from V and 5 from J, leaving 11 bases between them. The CDR3 has 13 amino acids. CDR1 is LNHDA, CDR2 SQIVND, per germline (reference sequence). This CDR3 reads CASSISLDNEQYF. CDR3 sequence (DNA): TGTGCCAGTAGTATCTCGTTGGACAACGAGCAGTACTTC.

The chain couples TRBV19 to TRBJ2-7, with TRBD1 as a possible D gene (5 bases). CDR1 is LNHDA and CDR2 is SQIVND in the germline V gene (reference sequence). Trimming cost V 5 bases and J 5 bases, with 16 bases left between them. The CDR3 is 14 amino acids. The CDR3 sequence: CASSPPQGWHEQYF. The CDR3 DNA reads TGTGCCAGTAGTCCCCCCCAGGGTTGGCACGAGCAGTACTTC.

Here the CDR3 DNA reads TGCGCCAGCAGCTTAGGACTGACAGGAACCGGGGAGCTGTTTTTT. Amino acids: CASSLGLTGTGELFF. This chain links TRBV5-1 with TRBJ2-2; D possibly corresponds to TRBD1 (6 bases). This CDR3 contains 15 residues. Germline loops: CDR1 SGHRS, CDR2 YFSETQ. The ends were cut back, 2 bases at V and 5 bases at J, with 13 bases in the middle.